Below, 15 T cell receptor beta chains from the same sample are listed, as sequenced in a study of OX40 agonist ivuxolimab in advanced cancers. Data came from immunoSEQ multiplex PCR; TCRdb stores just in-frame clones and leaves some out. The table has roughly 100,000 clones, 80% to 90% seen once; the top ten hold 0.95% to 1.3%. The material was CD4+ or CD8+ T cells sorted from blood, obtained in a trial of the OX40 agonist ivuxolimab. Source of these receptors: an adult with an advanced solid tumor such as melanoma, head and neck, liver or kidney cancer.

V is TRBV7-9 and J is TRBJ1-6; D is uncertain. This CDR3 region has 15 residues. From germline, CDR1 is SEHNR and CDR2 FQNEAQ (reference sequence). V lost 5 bases and J lost 6, with 14 bases in between. This chain's CDR3 is CASSAKALSNSPLHF. In DNA, the CDR3 is TGTGCCAGCAGCGCCAAGGCCTTATCTAATTCACCCCTCCACTTT. The complete variable domain, with remaining parts taken from reference TRBV7-9 and TRBJ1-6, reads DTGVSQNPRHKITKRGQNVTFRCDPISEHNRLYWYRQTLGQGPEFLTYFQNEAQLEKSRLLSDRFSAERPKGSFSTLEIQRTEQGDSAMYLCASSAKALSNSPLHFGNGTRLTVT.

The rearrangement links TRBV4-1 to TRBJ2-7; TRBD1 matches at 7 bases. Trimming took 5 bases from V and 4 from J; bases not matched to a gene: 11. Germline V gene data show CDR1 as MGHRA and CDR2 as YSYEKL. This CDR3 is built from 15 residues. CDR3 sequence reads: CASSTQTGKLYEQYF. CDR3 in DNA: TGCGCCAGCAGCACCCAGACAGGGAAATTATACGAGCAGTACTTC.

This clone was seen just once. This chain uses TRBV4-2 with TRBJ2-5; no clear D gene. Trimming left V 4 bases short and J 0 bases short, with 9 bases between. CDR1 LGHNA and CDR2 YNFKEQ come from the germline V gene. This CDR3 is 14 amino acids long. This CDR3 reads CASSLHRDQETQYF. The CDR3 DNA follows: TGTGCCAGCAGCCTTCACCGGGACCAAGAGACCCAGTACTTC.

The gene calls are TRBV5-6 and TRBJ2-7; D perhaps matches TRBD1 (6 bases). Trimming took off 4 bases at V and 6 bases at J, with 14 bases between the two ends. The germline CDR1 and CDR2 sequences are SGHDT and YYEEEE. CDR3 length equals 13 residues. The CDR3 here is CASSPVGAPEQYF. The CDR3 bases are TGTGCCAGCAGCCCCGTGGGGGCCCCCGAGCAGTACTTC.

J is TRBJ2-7 and V is TRBV6-5, with D tentatively TRBD2 (6 bases). There are 13 residues in the CDR3. Looked up from germline, CDR1 is MNHEY and CDR2 is SVGAGI. V lost 5 bases and J lost 9, with 17 bases in between. The CDR3 coding sequence is TGTGCCAGCAGTGAAGTTGGGACTGGAGGGCAGTACGTC. Amino acids: CASSEVGTGGQYV.

The J gene is TRBJ2-3, the V gene TRBV7-8; 11 nucleotides agree with TRBD2. J was trimmed by 1 base and V by 5 bases; bases with no gene match: 2. The CDR3 loop spans 15 amino acids. Germline CDR1 and CDR2: SGHVS and FQNEAQ. CDR3 amino acids: CASSPLAGGTDTQYF. In DNA form, the CDR3 reads TGTGCCAGCAGCCCACTAGCGGGGGGCACAGATACGCAGTATTTT.

This clone is a singleton in its sample. The J gene is TRBJ1-3, the V gene TRBV7-2, with D tentatively TRBD1 (5 bases). The V end was cut by 5 bases, the J end by 0 bases, with 5 bases between. Germline assignment: CDR1 SGHTA and CDR2 FQGNSA. This CDR3 contains 13 residues. The DNA for the CDR3 is TGTGCCAGCAGCGGGACCTCTGGAAACACCATATATTTT. It translates to CASSGTSGNTIYF.

The rearrangement joins TRBV19 to TRBJ1-5; the D gene is possibly TRBD1 (5 bases). This CDR3 comprises 14 residues. The V and J ends lost 5 bases and 6 bases respectively, with 14 bases between them. Germline V gene sequence: CDR1 LNHDA, CDR2 SQIVND (reference sequence). CDR3 nucleotides: TGTGCCAGTAGTCCCAGCCAGGGAATTCAGCCCCAGCATTTT. This gives the protein CASSPSQGIQPQHF.

The chain links TRBV5-1 to TRBJ1-4, with D maybe TRBD1 (5 bases). Deletions cut 4 bases from V and 2 bases from J, with 6 bases between. This CDR3 is 13 amino acids long. Germline CDR1 and CDR2: SGHRS and YFSETQ. The CDR3, as DNA: TGCGCCAGCAGCAAGGGGACTAATGAAAAACTGTTTTTT. Translating it yields CASSKGTNEKLFF.

The V call is TRBV5-1, the J call TRBJ2-1, with D hard to call. V gave up 0 bases and J gave up 4 bases, with 11 bases separating them. The CDR3 has 15 amino acids. Looked up from germline, CDR1 is SGHRS and CDR2 is YFSETQ. As DNA, the CDR3 is TGCGCCAGCAGCTTGGTGGGGTCCTCATACAATGAGCAGTTCTTC. It codes for CASSLVGSSYNEQFF.

This chain uses TRBV7-9 with TRBJ2-6; D ambiguous. Looked up from germline, CDR1 is SEHNR and CDR2 is FQNEAQ (reference sequence). The CDR3 is 15 amino acids. V lost 1 base to trimming and J lost 0 bases, with 4 bases between them. The CDR3 loop is CASSLGNSGANVLTF. In nucleotides, the CDR3 is TGTGCCAGCAGCTTAGGAAACTCTGGGGCCAACGTCCTGACTTTC.

V usage is TRBV28 and J usage is TRBJ2-1; D is undetermined. This CDR3 is built from 11 residues. Germline CDR1 MDHEN, CDR2 SYDVKM. Trimming left V 2 bases short and J 9 bases short, with 5 bases between. For the CDR3, the DNA is TGTGCCAGCAGTTTAATAGGTGAGCAGTTCTTC. It is translated as CASSLIGEQFF.

The chain links TRBV19 to TRBJ1-6, with D tentatively TRBD1 (6 bases). CDR1 is LNHDA, CDR2 SQIVND, per germline (reference sequence). V lost 0 bases to trimming and J lost 2 bases, with 17 bases between them. The CDR3 contains 19 residues. The CDR3 nucleotides are TGTGCCAGTAGTATAGAAGGAGGAACCGGGACAACCTATAATTCACCCCTCCACTTT. Its translation: CASSIEGGTGTTYNSPLHF.

V gene TRBV19 combines with J gene TRBJ1-1; the D gene is possibly TRBD1 (6 bases). CDR1 is LNHDA and CDR2 is SQIVND in the germline V gene (reference sequence). V dropped 11 bases and J dropped 0 bases, with 16 bases sitting between them. There are 14 residues in the CDR3. The CDR3 DNA follows: TGTGCCTCAAGGGCGGGACACATGAACACTGAAGCTTTCTTT. This codes for CASRAGHMNTEAFF.

V gene TRBV30 combines with J gene TRBJ2-1; D not certain. Trimming removed 3 bases from V and 0 bases from J, with 6 bases in between. The CDR3 runs 13 residues. CDR1 is GTSNPN, CDR2 SVGIG, per germline (reference sequence). The CDR3 sequence: CAWSRSSYNEQFF. The CDR3 DNA follows: TGTGCCTGGAGCCGTAGCTCCTACAATGAGCAGTTCTTC.